The 29 T cell receptor beta chains presented below share a single source sample, sequenced in a study of siplizumab effects on memory and regulatory T cells. Some clones are missing from TCRdb's copy, which holds only in-frame ones; the method was immunoSEQ multiplex PCR. The table lists over 80,000 clones, just under 95% of them singletons, with approximately 1.5% in the top ten. Material for sequencing was non-Treg CD4+ T cells sorted from blood. All receptors come from a human donor in good health.

The chain recombines TRBV19 with TRBJ1-1; a possible D gene is TRBD1 (5 bases). The germline V gene encodes CDR1 LNHDA and CDR2 SQIVND (reference sequence). CDR3 size: 16 residues. V lost 4 bases and J lost 0, with 15 bases in between. The CDR3 loop reads CASSTLTGHLNTEAFF. CDR3 nucleotide sequence: TGTGCCAGTAGTACCTTAACAGGACACCTGAACACTGAAGCTTTCTTT.

The genes are TRBV27 and TRBJ1-2; the D is unclear. This CDR3 is 14 amino acids long. The germline gives CDR1 MNHEY, CDR2 SMNVEV (reference sequence). V lost 3 bases and J 2 bases, leaving 10 bases between the germline ends. The chain's CDR3 is CASSFGTGNYGYTF. The DNA for the CDR3 is TGTGCCAGCAGTTTCGGTACCGGGAACTATGGCTACACCTTC.

This chain connects TRBV23-1 to TRBJ2-7; D ambiguous. Being an ORF, TRBV23-1 has a function that is uncertain. This CDR3 has 14 amino acids. Between the trimmed V and J ends, which lost 9 bases and 0 bases, there was a span of 15 bases. The chain's CDR3 is CARLLGPSSYEQYF. The DNA for the CDR3 is TGCGCCAGGCTTCTCGGGCCGAGCTCCTACGAGCAGTACTTC.

The chain carries TRBV6-4 and TRBJ2-3; TRBD2 matches at 10 bases. Trimming cost V 3 bases and J 3 bases; bases outside gene matches: 6. The germline gives CDR1 MRHNA, CDR2 SNTAGT. The CDR3 is 16 amino acids. The CDR3 DNA reads as TGTGCCAGCAGTGATTCAGCGGGAGGGCCGACAGATACGCAGTATTTT. Protein sequence: CASSDSAGGPTDTQYF.

The gene calls are TRBV11-2 and TRBJ2-7, with a weak D call TRBD2 (6 bases). This CDR3 has 16 residues. V was clipped by 4 bases and J by 3 bases, with 19 bases between them. Per germline, CDR1 SGHAT and CDR2 FQNNGV. The CDR3 region is CASSSPLGLNFYEQYF. The CDR3 bases are TGTGCCAGCAGCTCCCCCCTGGGACTGAATTTCTACGAGCAGTACTTC. The entire variable domain, with the rest obtained from reference TRBV11-2 and TRBJ2-7, is as follows: EAGVAQSPRYKIIEKRQSVAFWCNPISGHATLYWYQQILGQGPKLLIQFQNNGVVDDSQLPKDRFSAERLKGVDSTLKIQPAKLEDSAVYLCASSSPLGLNFYEQYFGPGTRLTVT.

The chain joins TRBV7-8 to TRBJ1-1; D is perhaps TRBD1 (6 bases). Germline values: CDR1 SGHVS, CDR2 FQNEAQ. Trimming took 0 bases from V and 7 from J, leaving 24 bases between them. The CDR3 covers 18 residues. The CDR3: CASSLALSTREQGLEAFF. CDR3 coding DNA: TGTGCCAGCAGCTTAGCGCTTTCCACTCGGGAACAGGGACTTGAAGCTTTCTTT.

Worth noting for this clone: The junction shows a germline mismatch at one end, possibly a read error. The chain employs TRBV25-1 and TRBJ2-7; either TRBD1 or TRBD2 may fit D (7 bases each). This CDR3 region has 13 residues. The germline gives CDR1 MGHDK, CDR2 SYGVNS. The CDR3 region has the DNA TGTGCCAGCAGTGAGGGGGGGACAGCCTTGTTAAGCTTC. Translating gives CASSEGGTALLSF.

The chain carries TRBV7-8 and TRBJ1-1, with 7 bases aligning to TRBD1. V was clipped by 2 bases and J by 5 bases; unmatched bases: 5. Germline assignment: CDR1 SGHVS and CDR2 FQNEAQ. The CDR3 runs 14 residues. This CDR3 reads CASSLQGELTEAFF. The CDR3 bases are TGTGCCAGCAGCTTACAGGGGGAGTTGACTGAAGCTTTCTTT.

This clone was seen only once. This chain links TRBV28 with TRBJ1-1; D gene unclear. V was cut by 6 bases and J by 4 bases, with 12 bases left in between. CDR3 size: 13 residues. The germline CDR1 and CDR2 sequences are MDHEN and SYDVKM. CDR3 in amino acids: CASRPKRPTEAFF. In DNA, the CDR3 is TGTGCCAGCAGACCCAAGAGACCCACTGAAGCTTTCTTT.

This clone has just one count. The gene calls are TRBV7-9 and TRBJ1-4, with D possibly being TRBD1 (5 bases). Germline assignment: CDR1 SEHNR and CDR2 FQNEAQ (reference sequence). The V gene lost 6 bases and the J gene lost 0 bases, with 8 bases spanning the gap. The CDR3 is 14 residues long. CDR3 amino acids: CASSLQATNEKLFF. The CDR3 region has the DNA TGTGCCAGCAGTTTACAGGCAACTAATGAAAAACTGTTTTTT.

The chain employs TRBV6-6 and TRBJ2-2; 12 nucleotides line up with TRBD1. After removal of 6 bases from V and 6 bases from J, the junction contained 5 bases not matched to a gene. Germline-derived CDR1 and CDR2 are MNHNY and SVGAGI (reference sequence). This CDR3 is built from 15 residues. The CDR3 region is CASRPGQGAPGELFF. The CDR3 nucleotides are TGTGCCAGCAGGCCGGGACAGGGGGCGCCCGGGGAGCTGTTTTTT.

The chain is built from TRBV19 and TRBJ2-7; 9 bases agree with TRBD2. From germline, CDR1 is LNHDA and CDR2 SQIVND (reference sequence). After removal of 2 bases from V and 6 bases from J, the junction contained 17 bases not matched to a gene. This CDR3 is built from 18 residues. CDR3 sequence (DNA): TGTGCCAGTAGTATAAAGGATTTGGCTAGCGGGATCCTATTCGAGCAGTACTTC. It specifies CASSIKDLASGILFEQYF.

The gene calls are TRBV28 and TRBJ2-7; no definite D call. The CDR3 consists of 12 residues. Per germline, CDR1 MDHEN and CDR2 SYDVKM. V was shortened by 9 bases and J by 4 bases, with 13 bases between the two germline ends. The CDR3 DNA reads as TGTGCCAGTACTAAAAGTAGGTACGAGCAGTACTTC. Protein sequence: CASTKSRYEQYF.

This clone has a single count. The chain employs TRBV30 and TRBJ1-6, with 8 positions matching TRBD1. Germline lookup yields CDR1 GTSNPN and CDR2 SVGIG (reference sequence). The CDR3 length is 14 residues. With V trimmed by 6 bases and J by 2 bases, 3 bases remained unmatched. The CDR3, as DNA: TGTGCCTGTAGGGACAGGACCTATAATTCACCCCTCCACTTT. It yields the protein CACRDRTYNSPLHF. The entire variable domain, with the rest obtained from reference TRBV30 and TRBJ1-6, is as follows: SQTIHQWPATLVQPVGSPLSLECTVEGTSNPNLYWYRQAAGRGLQLLFYSVGIGQISSEVPQNLSASRPQDRQFILSSKKLLLSDSGFYLCACRDRTYNSPLHFGNGTRLTVT.

This sequence joins TRBV9 and TRBJ2-1; 7 bases are shared with TRBD2. CDR1 is SGDLS, CDR2 YYNGEE, per germline. The trim removed 0 bases at V and 5 bases at J, leaving 14 bases unmatched. The CDR3 sequence is 18 residues long. The CDR3 region is CASSVVAAGAPPDNEQFF. CDR3 sequence (DNA): TGTGCCAGCAGCGTAGTCGCCGCGGGAGCGCCTCCCGACAATGAGCAGTTCTTC.

The V call is TRBV6-1, the J call TRBJ1-1, with a possible D match to TRBD1 (5 bases). The germline V and J ends were trimmed by 4 bases and 1 base, with 7 bases remaining between them. Germline V gives CDR1 MNHNS, CDR2 SASEGT. The CDR3 runs 13 residues. CDR3 nucleotide sequence: TGTGCCAGCAGTGGCAGGGAGAACACTGAAGCTTTCTTT. It codes for CASSGRENTEAFF.

This chain connects TRBV11-3 to TRBJ2-1, with D unresolved. V lost 1 base to trimming and J lost 5 bases, with 9 bases between them. Germline assignment: CDR1 SGHNT and CDR2 YENEEA. This CDR3 comprises 14 residues. CDR3 in DNA: TGTGCCAGCAGCTTAGGGCGAAAAGACAATGAGCAGTTCTTC. The encoded protein is CASSLGRKDNEQFF.

The J gene is TRBJ2-1, the V gene TRBV6-5; D unclear. V gave up 3 bases and J gave up 6 bases, with 12 bases separating them. The CDR3 is 14 amino acids. CDR1 and CDR2 (germline): MNHEY, SVGAGI. In nucleotides, the CDR3 is TGTGCCAGCAGTTATGCCCTCTCTAGCAATGAGCAGTTCTTC. It specifies CASSYALSSNEQFF.

The CDR3 loop reads CASSYSGRESNEQFF. CDR3 sequence (DNA): TGTGCCAGCAGCTACTCCGGGCGGGAGTCCAATGAGCAGTTCTTC. The rearrangement uses TRBV7-8 and TRBJ2-1; 7 nucleotides line up with TRBD2. CDR1 SGHVS and CDR2 FQNEAQ come from the germline V gene. V trimming: 4 bases; J trimming: 6 bases; junction bases outside the gene matches: 9. This CDR3 is built from 15 residues.

The chain links TRBV28 to TRBJ2-1; D might be TRBD1 (6 bases). The CDR3 spans 14 residues. V lost 6 bases and J 11 bases, leaving 20 bases between the germline ends. Germline V CDR1 and CDR2: MDHEN, SYDVKM. CDR3 amino acids: CASRPSGTPRKQFF. CDR3 sequence (DNA): TGTGCCAGCAGACCATCTGGGACACCTAGAAAGCAGTTCTTC.

This chain joins TRBV14 and TRBJ2-2, with 7 bases identical to TRBD2. Per germline, CDR1 SGHDN and CDR2 FVKESK. The CDR3 extends over 17 amino acids. Losses at the gene ends were 4 bases for V and 2 bases for J; bases not matched to a gene: 10. The CDR3 bases are TGTGCCAGCAGCCCAGTGGGGCGGGAGCTTAACACCGGGGAGCTGTTTTTT. Its protein product is CASSPVGRELNTGELFF.

The chain has TRBV9 and TRBJ2-7, with 10 bases lining up with TRBD2. Trimming cost V 1 base and J 3 bases; bases outside gene matches: 4. CDR3 size: 15 residues. Germline V gene sequence: CDR1 SGDLS, CDR2 YYNGEE. The CDR3 sequence: CASSVKGTSVYEQYF. The CDR3 DNA reads TGTGCCAGCAGCGTAAAAGGGACTAGCGTCTACGAGCAGTACTTC. Filled out from reference TRBV9 and TRBJ2-7, the complete variable domain reads DSGVTQTPKHLITATGQRVTLRCSPRSGDLSVYWYQQSLDQGLQFLIQYYNGEERAKGNILERFSAQQFPDLHSELNLSSLELGDSALYFCASSVKGTSVYEQYFGPGTRLTVT.

V gene TRBV19 combines with J gene TRBJ1-1; D remains ambiguous. The CDR3 runs 13 residues. V lost 7 bases to trimming and J lost 10 bases, with 19 bases between them. Germline lookup yields CDR1 LNHDA and CDR2 SQIVND (reference sequence). This chain's CDR3 is CASTLKVWGRAFF. The CDR3 nucleotides read TGTGCCAGTACCCTAAAGGTGTGGGGAAGAGCTTTCTTT.

The chain recombines TRBV10-1 with TRBJ2-1; maybe TRBD1 (5 bases). The CDR3 has 13 residues. V gave up 4 bases and J gave up 5 bases, with 9 bases separating them. The germline CDR1 and CDR2 sequences are WNHNN and SYGVQD (reference sequence). In DNA, the CDR3 is TGCGCCAGCAGTGTTAAACAGGACAATGAGCAGTTCTTC. Protein product: CASSVKQDNEQFF.

The gene calls are TRBV4-1 and TRBJ2-3; TRBD2 might be the D (5 bases). The CDR3 spans 16 residues. The ends were cut back, 1 base at V and 6 bases at J, with 17 bases in the middle. The germline V gene encodes CDR1 MGHRA and CDR2 YSYEKL. CDR3 nucleotide sequence: TGCGCCAGCAGCCAAGTCGGCCTCAAAATAGCGGATACGCAGTATTTT. Translated, it gives CASSQVGLKIADTQYF.

The CDR3 nucleotides read TGTGCCTGGAAGGGGGGTACTAGCGGGAGGGCCCGGACCGGGGAGCTGTTTTTT. Translation: CAWKGGTSGRARTGELFF. The chain uses TRBV30 and TRBJ2-2; 13 positions match TRBD2. Germline V CDR1 and CDR2: GTSNPN, SVGIG (reference sequence). Unmatched junction bases numbered 13, after V lost 4 bases and J lost 5 bases. This CDR3 has 18 amino acids.

This chain connects TRBV6-1 to TRBJ1-1; D is unclear. CDR1 MNHNS and CDR2 SASEGT come from the germline V gene. CDR3 length: 13 amino acids. V was trimmed by 5 bases and J by 4 bases, leaving 11 bases between them. The CDR3 region has the DNA TGTGCCAGCAGTAATGAAATCGTCACTGAAGCTTTCTTT. It specifies CASSNEIVTEAFF.

This chain connects TRBV11-1 to TRBJ2-5, with 8 bases that match TRBD1. CDR1 is SGHAT, CDR2 FQDESV, per germline (reference sequence). The CDR3 covers 17 residues. The ends lost 1 base at V and 5 bases at J; junction bases unmatched: 12. The CDR3, as DNA: TGTGCCAGCAGCTTAGGAGTCGGGCAGGGGGACAGGGAGACCCAGTACTTC. It encodes CASSLGVGQGDRETQYF.

V and J are TRBV11-2 and TRBJ2-2; TRBD1 matches at 8 bases. The germline V gene encodes CDR1 SGHAT and CDR2 FQNNGV. The V gene end was trimmed by 5 bases and the J gene end by 7 bases; junction bases not matched to a gene: 9. The CDR3 length is 15 residues. The CDR3 DNA is TGTGCCAGCAGCACCCCAGGGGGCGGAGGCGGGGAGCTGTTTTTT. Translating gives CASSTPGGGGGELFF.